This T cell receptor (beta chain) is from a study of shared clonotypes between healthy human individuals. Study outcomes and limitations: At large depth, rarefaction still showed sorted-subset sequencing to be incomplete. Four donors had 4% to 5% of their naive CD4 clonotypes in common. Only blood was sampled, and tissue TCR repertoires likely differ from blood ones. Clonotypes not shared had lower generation probabilities than those common to all four donors.

The data were produced by immunoSEQ multiplex PCR, yet TCRdb's version contains in-frame clones alone and is incomplete. The sample holds hundreds of thousands of clones; around 95% are singletons and the top ten take roughly 0.1%. About this clone itself: Its antigen is unidentified.

It was CD45RO-negative cells, positively selected for CCR7, that made up naive CD8 cells, with terminally differentiated effector memory CD45RA+ cells excluded. Germline trimming cut 1 base from V and 5 bases from J; bases unmatched to any gene: 9. Germline loops: CDR1 SGHRS, CDR2 YFSETQ. The length of the CDR3 is 15 residues. The receptor was derived from a young woman in good health. Sequenced input: naive CD8+ T cells sorted from blood. The chain uses TRBV5-1 and TRBJ2-7; 7 positions match TRBD1. CDR3 coding DNA: TGCGCCAGCAGCTTGTACCGAGACAGGGTGGACGAGCAGTACTTC. This translates into CASSLYRDRVDEQYF. The entire variable domain, with the rest obtained from reference TRBV5-1 and TRBJ2-7, is as follows: KAGVTQTPRYLIKTRGQQVTLSCSPISGHRSVSWYQQTPGQGLQFLFEYFSETQRNKGNFPGRFSGRQFSNSRSEMNVSTLELGDSALYLCASSLYRDRVDEQYFGPGTRLTVT.